A selection of T cell receptor beta chains follows, all from one sample in a study of identical twins. TCRdb re-analysed the 5' RACE reads in MiXCR, keeping a single row per CDR3 protein. In the table there are hundreds of thousands of distinct CDR3 sequences, 20% to 25% of which are singletons. The same specimen was also included in a second study, on yellow fever vaccine responses in identical twins.

The specimen sequenced was CD4+ T cells sorted from blood. Every receptor here comes from a woman under 30 in good health. CDR3s include the opening cysteine and the closing phenylalanine or tryptophan. The D gene is left open where the match is weak.

D: -; V: TRBV3-1; CDR3: CASSQDKGSTYNEQFF
D: -; V: TRBV27; CDR3: CASSTGTTPSNQPQHF
D: TRBD2; V: TRBV6-1; CDR3: CASSSGGAGVSLETQYF
D: TRBD2; V: TRBV7-9; CDR3: CASSPGTIFEQFF
D: -; V: TRBV10-3; CDR3: CAIRVGTPSTDTQYF
D: TRBD2; V: TRBV10-3; CDR3: CAISWGLADRTDTQYF
D: TRBD2; V: TRBV11-2; CDR3: CASSRLGTSGYNEQFF
D: TRBD2; V: TRBV5-1; CDR3: CASSQGLAGIYEQYF
D: TRBD1; V: TRBV2; CDR3: CASTTRADRGPSTDTQYF
D: -; V: TRBV11-2; CDR3: CASSPRDMNTEAFF
D: TRBD1; V: TRBV5-1; CDR3: CASAPIQQGDFTGELFF
D: -; V: TRBV5-8; CDR3: CASSLVRAGTDTQYF
D: -; V: TRBV12-3/TRBV12-4; CDR3: CASRTGNYGYTF
D: -; V: TRBV7-6; CDR3: CASSLTVTGETQYF
D: -; V: TRBV24-1; CDR3: CATSDGQRTEKLFF
D: -; V: TRBV2; CDR3: CASSGYSEAFF
D: -; V: TRBV28; CDR3: CASSLSGLSSPLHF
D: -; V: TRBV27; CDR3: CASSVVGLSSYNEQFF
D: -; V: TRBV28; CDR3: CASSSKQGAGQPQHF
D: TRBD1; V: TRBV27; CDR3: CASSSLGTGGISPLHF
D: -; V: TRBV6-6; CDR3: CASSRGDGELFF
D: TRBD2; V: TRBV12-3/TRBV12-4; CDR3: CASSFSSGGSNTLAQYF
D: -; V: TRBV12-3/TRBV12-4; CDR3: CASSLRGGIGHNEQFF
D: -; V: TRBV12-3/TRBV12-4; CDR3: CASSLLQPGELFF
D: -; V: TRBV20-1; CDR3: CSIGGVSYEQYF
D: -; V: TRBV12-3/TRBV12-4; CDR3: CASSLALWGGVHGYTF
D: -; V: TRBV6-2/TRBV6-3; CDR3: CASSPYPPRARTDTQYF
D: -; V: TRBV12-3/TRBV12-4; CDR3: CASSFFGMTYEQYF
D: TRBD2; V: TRBV9; CDR3: CASSVGASGSYNEQFF
D: -; V: TRBV20-1; CDR3: CSATGYNTEAFF
D: -; V: TRBV6-1; CDR3: CASSLRAVNYGYTF
D: TRBD1; V: TRBV27; CDR3: CASSFVGTDYNEQFF
D: TRBD2; V: TRBV11-1; CDR3: CASSQPLSIAGGHDTQYF
D: TRBD2; V: TRBV14; CDR3: CASSQARGDTDTQYF
D: TRBD1; V: TRBV15; CDR3: CATSRRTGLAKNIQYF
D: -; V: TRBV29-1; CDR3: CSVPTGSLNYGYTF
D: -; V: TRBV12-3/TRBV12-4; CDR3: CASSPMGTPNTGELFF
D: TRBD1; V: TRBV6-5; CDR3: CASSTGTGKAFF
D: -; V: TRBV7-2; CDR3: CASSPPGGYLETQYF
D: -; V: TRBV9; CDR3: CASSGDPTGTTTSYNEQFF
D: -; V: TRBV7-8; CDR3: CASTRSSGANVLTF
D: -; V: TRBV27; CDR3: CASSLNGGRNEQYF
D: TRBD2; V: TRBV4-1; CDR3: CASSIGGASGELFF